This TCR beta chain was captured in a study of T cell responses to AZD1222 COVID-19 vaccine. This clone was observed a single time. TCRdb's copy holds only in-frame clones and misses some; the assay was immunoSEQ multiplex PCR. The sample records just under 150,000 clones, roughly nine tenths being singletons. From germline, CDR1 is MNHNY and CDR2 SVGAGI (reference sequence). V shed 4 bases and J shed 0 bases, with 6 bases lying between them. The CDR3 spans 13 residues. The chain uses TRBV6-6 and TRBJ1-1; D gene unclear. The clonotype originates from an adult who received the AZD1222 COVID-19 vaccine. The specimen was peripheral blood, collected 28 days after the second AZD1222 dose. CDR3 in DNA: TGTGCCAGCAGTTTTACAGTGAACACTGAAGCTTTCTTT. It specifies CASSFTVNTEAFF.